The clone carrying this T cell receptor (beta chain) rates as large. Its antigen is unknown. These data are taken from a study of tumor-infiltrating lymphocytes in localized non-small cell lung cancer. The study, taken as a whole, reports: Tumor T-cell fraction from TCR sequencing was not associated with recurrence-free survival (p = 0.61). Compared with uninvolved lung, tumors showed higher T cell infiltration by TCRbeta sequencing.

Produced via immunoSEQ multiplex PCR; TCRdb's table is partial and in-frame only. The table lists around 15,000 clones, around 72% of them singletons. Germline lookup yields CDR1 KGHSH and CDR2 LQKENI. V lost 3 bases and J lost 2, with 7 bases in between. The CDR3 consists of 13 residues. The material sequenced was lung tumor tissue. V usage is TRBV18 and J usage is TRBJ1-1; D ambiguous. This TCR came from a human donor with non-small cell lung cancer. The CDR3 loop reads CASSPEGNTEAFF. In nucleotides, the CDR3 is TGTGCCAGCTCACCGGAGGGAAACACTGAAGCTTTCTTT.